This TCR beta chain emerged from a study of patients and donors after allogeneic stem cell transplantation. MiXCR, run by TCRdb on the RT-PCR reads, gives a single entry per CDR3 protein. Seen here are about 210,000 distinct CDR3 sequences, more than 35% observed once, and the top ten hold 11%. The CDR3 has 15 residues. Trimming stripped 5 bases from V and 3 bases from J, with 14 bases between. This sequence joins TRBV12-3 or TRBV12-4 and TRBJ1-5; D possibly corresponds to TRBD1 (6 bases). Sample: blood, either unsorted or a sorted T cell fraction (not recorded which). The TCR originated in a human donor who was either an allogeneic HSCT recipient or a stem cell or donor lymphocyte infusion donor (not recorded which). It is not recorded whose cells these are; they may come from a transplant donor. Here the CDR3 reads CASSLRQAYNQPQHF. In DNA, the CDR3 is TGTGCCAGCAGTCTCCGACAGGCCTACAATCAGCCCCAGCATTTT.